These 4 T cell receptor beta chains were all obtained from the same sample, sequenced in a study of shared clonotypes between healthy human individuals (dated by TCRdb to about 2020). Library generation was performed with the immunoSEQ multiplex PCR assay. In TCRdb, the immuneACCESS table is reduced to in-frame sequences with V and J assigned. These tables do not hold every clone; where another copy was compared, an unresolved V gene accounts for under half, and the others remain unexplained. For this sample the table gives millions of clones, of which approximately 95% were detected only once. The ten most abundant clones make up 1% to 1.3% of the sample. For the CD8 naive samples, CD45RO-negative cells were positively selected for CCR7, yielding a CD45RA+CCR7+ population from which TemRA cells were excluded. Sequences were obtained from naive CD8+ T cells sorted from blood. Reading the label with the study, this specimen's cell subset or site is: CD45RA+CCR7+. The source of these receptors is a man aged 18 to 29 in good health.

The CDR3 nucleotides read TGTGCCAGCAGTTTACGCGGACCTCAGTACGAGCAGTACTTC. It yields the protein CASSLRGPQYEQYF. This sequence joins TRBV28 and TRBJ2-7; D gene uncertain. Trimming took off 2 bases at V and 4 bases at J, with 12 bases between the two ends. This CDR3 is built from 14 residues. Per the germline V gene, CDR1 is MDHEN and CDR2 is SYDVKM.

The CDR3 region has the DNA TGCGCCAGCAGCCAGGACAGTTGGGAGACCCAGTACTTC. It is translated as CASSQDSWETQYF. The V call is TRBV4-1, the J call TRBJ2-5, with a tentative D call TRBD1 (6 bases). Germline loops: CDR1 MGHRA, CDR2 YSYEKL. With 3 bases removed from V and 5 bases from J, the gap between germline ends came to 10 bases. The CDR3 is 13 amino acids.

This clone was seen just once. The chain combines TRBV6-9 with TRBJ2-1; D is ambiguous. This CDR3 has 15 residues. Germline V gives CDR1 MNHGY, CDR2 SVAAGI. V was trimmed by 4 bases and J by 2 bases, leaving 12 bases between them. The CDR3 spells CASSCRALTYNEQFF. Written as DNA, the CDR3 is TGTGCCAGCAGTTGTCGGGCCCTAACCTACAATGAGCAGTTCTTC.

The CDR3 DNA is TGTGCCAGCAGCTTACCATCCGCTAGCTGGGAGACCCAGTACTTC. This encodes CASSLPSASWETQYF. V and J are TRBV7-9 and TRBJ2-5; a possible D gene is TRBD2 (5 bases). V was shortened by 2 bases and J by 5 bases, with 15 bases between the two germline ends. CDR3 length: 15 amino acids. The germline V gene encodes CDR1 SEHNR and CDR2 FQNEAQ (reference sequence).